The 9 T cell receptor beta chains given below trace back to one sample, sequenced in a study of T cells after posttransplantation cyclophosphamide. The protocol was immunoSEQ multiplex PCR, while the TCRdb copy is restricted to in-frame clones and leaves out a portion. The data hold tens of thousands of clones, with around 91% observed a single time. Sequenced material: PBMCs. Receptor source: a woman between 45 and 65 years old in good health and a related stem cell transplant donor.

This clone was counted once. The CDR3 nucleotides read TGTGCCAGTAGTTTTCTAGACAGGGAGAACACTGAAGCTTTCTTT. Protein: CASSFLDRENTEAFF. The chain is built from TRBV19 and TRBJ1-1, with 7 bases fitting TRBD1. CDR1 and CDR2 from the germline V gene are LNHDA and SQIVND (reference sequence). The CDR3 extends over 15 amino acids. The junction had 7 bases not matched to a gene; V was cut back by 5 bases and J by 1 base.

The V gene is TRBV11-3, the J gene TRBJ2-7, with 7 bases that match TRBD1. CDR1 and CDR2 from the germline V gene are SGHNT and YENEEA. The CDR3 runs to 19 residues. J gave up 0 bases and V 1 base, and 15 bases lay outside the gene matches. CDR3 DNA: TGTGCCAGCAGCTTAGGGGGGTCACCTGACAGGGCCTTCTCCTACGAGCAGTACTTC. Encoded protein: CASSLGGSPDRAFSYEQYF.

V is TRBV10-1 and J is TRBJ1-3; D not resolved. Germline-derived CDR1 and CDR2 are WNHNN and SYGVQD (reference sequence). The CDR3 loop spans 11 amino acids. V lost 8 bases to trimming and J lost 3 bases, with 5 bases between them. The CDR3 coding sequence is TGCGCCAGCGGTAGTGGAAACACCATATATTTT. Translating gives CASGSGNTIYF.

The CDR3, as DNA: TGTGCCAGCAGTTACGGATCCACAGGGATGAACACTGAAGCTTTCTTT. Its translation is CASSYGSTGMNTEAFF. The V call is TRBV6-5, the J call TRBJ1-1; D might be TRBD1 (6 bases). CDR1 and CDR2 (germline): MNHEY, SVGAGI. V was cut by 2 bases and J by 0 bases, with 13 bases left in between. The CDR3 is made up of 16 amino acids.

The table lists this clone with a count of one. The rearrangement uses TRBV28 and TRBJ1-1; 7 bases map to TRBD1. The CDR3 loop spans 14 amino acids. V lost 5 bases and J lost 5; bases outside the gene matches: 8. Germline V gives CDR1 MDHEN, CDR2 SYDVKM. CDR3 in DNA: TGTGCCAGCAGTGCCCGGAACAGGGGAACTGAAGCTTTCTTT. Its protein is CASSARNRGTEAFF.

This clone has a single count. The genes are TRBV11-1 and TRBJ1-1; 7 bases agree with TRBD1. CDR3 length: 16 amino acids. Trimming took 4 bases from V and 2 from J; bases not matched to a gene: 10. Per germline, CDR1 SGHAT and CDR2 FQDESV (reference sequence). This CDR3 reads CASSSPRDSLNTEAFF. The DNA for the CDR3 is TGTGCCAGCAGCTCTCCCCGGGACAGTCTTAACACTGAAGCTTTCTTT.

The chain couples TRBV5-6 to TRBJ1-1; D gene unclear. Germline V gene sequence: CDR1 SGHDT, CDR2 YYEEEE. The V end lost 0 bases, the J end lost 5 bases, and 5 bases lay between the germline ends. This CDR3 has 12 residues. In nucleotides, the CDR3 is TGTGCCAGCAGCTTGGGGGCGACTGAAGCTTTCTTT. Translating it yields CASSLGATEAFF. Looking up the rest from reference TRBV5-6 and TRBJ1-1 gives the full variable domain: DAGVTQSPTHLIKTRGQQVTLRCSPKSGHDTVSWYQQALGQGPQFIFQYYEEEERQRGNFPDRFSGHQFPNYSSELNVNALLLGDSALYLCASSLGATEAFFGQGTRLTVV.

The chain is built from TRBV6-4 and TRBJ2-1, with D perhaps matching TRBD1 (6 bases). There are 15 residues in the CDR3. V lost 6 bases to trimming and J lost 2 bases, with 14 bases between them. The germline CDR1 and CDR2 sequences are MRHNA and SNTAGT. The CDR3 sequence is CASSAGVTPYNEQFF. The CDR3 bases are TGTGCCAGCAGCGCAGGGGTTACCCCCTACAATGAGCAGTTCTTC.

The chain is built from TRBV19 and TRBJ2-2; the match to TRBD1 covers 7 bases. The CDR3 spans 16 residues. CDR1 and CDR2 (germline): LNHDA, SQIVND (reference sequence). V dropped 1 base and J dropped 4; count of bases not matched to a gene: 6. The CDR3 loop reads CASSIAGRGSTGELFF. The CDR3 DNA reads as TGTGCCAGTAGTATAGCGGGCAGGGGGTCCACCGGGGAGCTGTTTTTT. The complete variable domain, with remaining parts taken from reference TRBV19 and TRBJ2-2, reads DGGITQSPKYLFRKEGQNVTLSCEQNLNHDAMYWYRQDPGQGLRLIYYSQIVNDFQKGDIAEGYSVSREKKESFPLTVTSAQKNPTAFYLCASSIAGRGSTGELFFGEGSRLTVL.